Listed here are 19 T cell receptor beta chains from one sample, sequenced in a study of blood T cell repertoires in COVID-19. The repertoire was sequenced with immunoSEQ multiplex PCR; TCRdb's copy has only in-frame clones and lacks some. The table records 90,000 or so clones, roughly nine tenths of them present only once. Specimen: peripheral blood. These receptors were collected from a human donor with active COVID-19. The donor label of this sample is uncertain.

The V gene is TRBV5-1, the J gene TRBJ2-5; 7 nucleotides agree with TRBD2. CDR1 is SGHRS, CDR2 YFSETQ, per germline. With 4 bases clipped from V and 9 bases from J, the junction kept 9 bases outside the gene matches. The CDR3 length is 13 residues. This CDR3 reads CASSGGLVEAQYF. The CDR3 coding sequence is TGCGCCAGCAGCGGCGGACTAGTTGAGGCCCAGTACTTC.

The V gene is TRBV9, the J gene TRBJ1-4; 10 bases fit TRBD1. V lost 0 bases, J lost 3 bases, and 5 bases stayed unmatched. The germline gives CDR1 SGDLS, CDR2 YYNGEE. The CDR3 is 17 residues long. CDR3: CASSVAGQGVSNEKLFF. The CDR3 DNA sequence: TGTGCCAGCAGCGTAGCTGGACAGGGGGTCTCTAATGAAAAACTGTTTTTT.

This clone was seen just once. The chain is built from TRBV24-1 and TRBJ2-2; maybe TRBD1 (5 bases). CDR1 is KGHDR, CDR2 SFDVKD, per germline. The CDR3 is 12 residues long. Trimming left V 5 bases short and J 9 bases short, with 9 bases between. The CDR3 DNA reads as TGTGCCACCAGTGCAGGGAACAGGGAGCTGTTTTTT. It translates to CATSAGNRELFF.

The chain links TRBV29-1 to TRBJ1-2; maybe TRBD1 (5 bases). This CDR3 spans 14 amino acids. Trimming took 7 bases from V and 7 from J, leaving 22 bases between them. Germline lookup yields CDR1 SQVTM and CDR2 ANQGSEA. This chain's CDR3 is CSAQRGEGRRGYTF. The CDR3 DNA reads as TGCAGCGCCCAACGGGGGGAAGGGCGTCGTGGCTACACCTTC.

The rearrangement links TRBV11-3 to TRBJ2-3, with D possibly TRBD1 on 5 matching bases. Trimming removed 3 bases from V and 6 bases from J, with 10 bases in between. The germline V gene encodes CDR1 SGHNT and CDR2 YENEEA. CDR3 length: 13 amino acids. CDR3 loop: CASSLSSGDTQYF. The CDR3 DNA reads TGTGCCAGCAGCTTGTCCTCAGGGGATACGCAGTATTTT.

The chain recombines TRBV4-3 with TRBJ2-2, with D perhaps matching TRBD1 (5 bases). Germline V CDR1 and CDR2: LGHNA, YSLEER. This CDR3 has 16 residues. Trimming cost V 1 base and J 3 bases, with 12 bases left between them. The CDR3 is CASSQGAGWDTGELFF. The CDR3 coding sequence is TGCGCCAGCAGCCAAGGGGCAGGGTGGGACACCGGGGAGCTGTTTTTT.

CDR3 amino acids: CASSLRLAGGTSVDTQYF. CDR3 coding DNA: TGTGCCAGCAGCTTAAGACTAGCGGGGGGGACGAGCGTAGATACGCAGTATTTT. The chain uses TRBV7-2 and TRBJ2-3; the match to TRBD2 covers 14 bases. CDR1 is SGHTA and CDR2 is FQGNSA in the germline V gene. CDR3 size: 18 residues. The ends lost 2 bases at V and 5 bases at J; junction bases unmatched: 9.

With regard to this clone: This sample includes further DNA sequences coding for the same CDR3. The chain employs TRBV3-1 (or the pseudogene TRBV3-2) and TRBJ2-2, with D perhaps matching TRBD2 (6 bases). Germline V gives CDR1 LGHDT, CDR2 YNNKEL (reference sequence). This CDR3 is built from 16 residues. V was trimmed by 1 base and J by 2 bases, leaving 11 bases between them. Here the CDR3 reads CASSQGVAANTGELFF. In DNA form, the CDR3 reads TGTGCCAGCAGCCAAGGGGTAGCGGCAAACACCGGGGAGCTGTTTTTT.

This clone was seen just once. Written as DNA, the CDR3 is TGTGCCAGCAGTGAAGGGGCTAGCGGGGGGGCTTATGAGCAGTTCTTC. Encoded protein: CASSEGASGGAYEQFF. The chain carries TRBV6-1 and TRBJ2-1, with TRBD2 identical over 12 bases. This CDR3 is 16 amino acids long. Germline trimming cut 1 base from V and 8 bases from J; bases unmatched to any gene: 6. Germline V CDR1 and CDR2: MNHNS, SASEGT.

J is TRBJ1-2 and V is TRBV4-2; D not certain. V gave up 0 bases and J gave up 7 bases, with 12 bases separating them. CDR1 and CDR2 from the germline V gene are LGHNA and YNFKEQ. The CDR3 is 14 residues long. The CDR3 nucleotides are TGTGCCAGCAGCCAAGATCTGACCGAGGGTGGCTACACCTTC. Its translation: CASSQDLTEGGYTF.

This chain uses TRBV11-2 with TRBJ1-4; TRBD1 matches 8 bases. Germline V lookup: CDR1 SGHAT, CDR2 FQNNGV. V lost 6 bases and J lost 2; bases outside the gene matches: 2. The CDR3 runs 14 residues. The CDR3 region has the DNA TGTGCCAGCAGTCGGGACAGGACTAATGAAAAACTGTTTTTT. Translating it yields CASSRDRTNEKLFF.

The gene calls are TRBV5-4 and TRBJ2-3; 8 nucleotides match TRBD2. The CDR3 is 15 residues long. Trimming took 5 bases from V and 1 from J; bases not matched to a gene: 6. Germline CDR1 SGHNT, CDR2 YYREEE (reference sequence). CDR3 sequence reads: CASRSGGHRTDTQYF. The DNA for the CDR3 is TGTGCCAGCAGGTCGGGGGGGCATCGCACAGATACGCAGTATTTT. The full variable domain, completed using reference TRBV5-4 and TRBJ2-3, is ETGVTQSPTHLIKTRGQQVTLRCSSQSGHNTVSWYQQALGQGPQFIFQYYREEENGRGNFPPRFSGLQFPNYSSELNVNALELDDSALYLCASRSGGHRTDTQYFGPGTRLTVL.

The rearrangement joins TRBV7-2 to TRBJ2-7; 8 bases are a match to TRBD1. This CDR3 has 14 amino acids. V lost 4 bases and J lost 4; bases outside the gene matches: 6. Germline lookup yields CDR1 SGHTA and CDR2 FQGNSA. The CDR3 here is CASSYTGGGYEQYF. CDR3 coding DNA: TGTGCCAGCAGCTATACAGGGGGTGGGTACGAGCAGTACTTC.

The V gene is TRBV6-5, the J gene TRBJ1-1, with D tentatively TRBD1 (6 bases). CDR1 is MNHEY, CDR2 SVGAGI, per germline. The CDR3 loop spans 12 amino acids. Trimming stripped 8 bases from V and 4 bases from J, with 11 bases between. The CDR3 spells CASYRDTTEAFF. The CDR3 DNA is TGTGCCAGCTACAGGGATACCACTGAAGCTTTCTTT.

The chain joins TRBV18 to TRBJ2-7; no clear D. Trimming pared 2 bases from V and 6 bases from J, leaving 11 bases between. CDR1 is KGHSH and CDR2 is LQKENI in the germline V gene. The CDR3 is 13 residues long. CDR3 DNA sequence: TGTGCCAGCTCACCAGCGGTCCGCCGCGAGCAGTACTTC. Protein product: CASSPAVRREQYF.

V gene TRBV7-2 combines with J gene TRBJ1-1, with 7 bases matching TRBD1. This CDR3 comprises 16 residues. Germline CDR1 reads SGHTA; CDR2 reads FQGNSA. Trimming at V came to 2 bases and at J to 10 bases, leaving 16 bases not matched to a gene. CDR3 sequence (DNA): TGTGCCAGCAGCTTAAGACAGGGTTTTGGAACCGGGGTAGCTTTCTTT. Translating it yields CASSLRQGFGTGVAFF.

The rearrangement links TRBV27 to TRBJ2-2, with 10 bases that match TRBD1. Germline trimming cut 8 bases from V and 4 bases from J; bases unmatched to any gene: 4. The CDR3 consists of 14 residues. Germline-derived CDR1 and CDR2 are MNHEY and SMNVEV (reference sequence). CDR3 region: CASGGTGVTGELFF. CDR3 sequence (DNA): TGTGCCAGCGGGGGGACAGGGGTCACCGGGGAGCTGTTTTTT.

The genes are TRBV28 and TRBJ1-2, with D perhaps TRBD1 (5 bases). CDR1 and CDR2 (germline): MDHEN, SYDVKM. Trimming left V 1 base short and J 6 bases short, with 9 bases between. The CDR3 runs 13 residues. Written as DNA, the CDR3 is TGTGCCAGCAGTTTATACGGCAGGGATGGCTACACCTTC. It specifies CASSLYGRDGYTF.

The genes are TRBV7-2 and TRBJ2-2; D unresolved. The V and J ends lost 1 base and 5 bases respectively, with 8 bases between them. The CDR3 is 14 amino acids. Germline V lookup: CDR1 SGHTA, CDR2 FQGNSA. Here the CDR3 reads CASSLVSPTGELFF. In DNA form, the CDR3 reads TGTGCCAGCAGCTTAGTATCTCCTACCGGGGAGCTGTTTTTT.